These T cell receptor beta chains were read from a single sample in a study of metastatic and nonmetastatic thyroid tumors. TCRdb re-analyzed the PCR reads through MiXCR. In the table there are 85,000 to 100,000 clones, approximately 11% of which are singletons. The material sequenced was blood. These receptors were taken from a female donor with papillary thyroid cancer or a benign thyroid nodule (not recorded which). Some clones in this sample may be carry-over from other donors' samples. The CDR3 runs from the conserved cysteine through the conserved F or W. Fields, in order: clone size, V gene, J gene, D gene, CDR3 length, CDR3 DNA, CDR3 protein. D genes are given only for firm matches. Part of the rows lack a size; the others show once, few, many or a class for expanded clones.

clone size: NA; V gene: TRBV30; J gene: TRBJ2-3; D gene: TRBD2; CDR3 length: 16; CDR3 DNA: TGTGCCTGGAGCCTCTCTCTAGCGGGAGACGCAGGTACGCAGTATTTT; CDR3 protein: CAWSLSLAGDAGTQYF
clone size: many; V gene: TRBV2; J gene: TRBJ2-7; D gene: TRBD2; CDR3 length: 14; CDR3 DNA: TGTGCCAGCAGTTTCTTCGGCGGGGGTTACGAGCAGTACTTC; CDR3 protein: CASSFFGGGYEQYF
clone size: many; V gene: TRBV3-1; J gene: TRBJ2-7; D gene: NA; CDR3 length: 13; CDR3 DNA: TGTGCCAGCAGCCAGACAGGACTCTACGAGCAGTACTTC; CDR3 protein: CASSQTGLYEQYF
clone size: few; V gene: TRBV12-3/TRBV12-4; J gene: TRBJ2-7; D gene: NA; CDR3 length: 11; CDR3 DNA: TGTGCCAGCATATTCGACTACGAGCAGTACTTC; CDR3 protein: CASIFDYEQYF
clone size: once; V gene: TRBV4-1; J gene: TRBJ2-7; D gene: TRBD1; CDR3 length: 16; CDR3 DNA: TGCGCCAGCAGCCTGAGAACCGGGACAGGAGCTCTCGAGCAGTACTTC; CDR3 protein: CASSLRTGTGALEQYF
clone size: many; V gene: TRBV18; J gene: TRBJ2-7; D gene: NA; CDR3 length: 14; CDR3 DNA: TGTGCCAGCTCACCAGGGCAGGGGACCTACGAGCAGTACTTC; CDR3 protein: CASSPGQGTYEQYF
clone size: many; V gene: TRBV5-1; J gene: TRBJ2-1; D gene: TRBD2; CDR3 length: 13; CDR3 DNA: TGCGCCAGCAGCTTCGGGGGGGGCCATGAGCAGTTCTTC; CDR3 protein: CASSFGGGHEQFF
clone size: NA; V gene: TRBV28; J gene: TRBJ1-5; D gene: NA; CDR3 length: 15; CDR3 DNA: TGTGCCAGCAGCACGCCCTCGTTGGGGTTTCAGCCCCAGCATTTT; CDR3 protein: CASSTPSLGFQPQHF
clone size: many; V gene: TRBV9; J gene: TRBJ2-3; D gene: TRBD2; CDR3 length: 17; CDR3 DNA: TGTGCCAGCAGCGGGGGTAACGGGAGGGCCTGGGCAGATACGCAGTATTTT; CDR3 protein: CASSGGNGRAWADTQYF
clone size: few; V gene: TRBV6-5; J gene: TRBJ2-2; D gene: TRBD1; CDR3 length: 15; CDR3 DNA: TGTGCCAGCAGTTCATTACAGGGGTGGTCCGGGGAGCTGTTTTTT; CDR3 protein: CASSSLQGWSGELFF
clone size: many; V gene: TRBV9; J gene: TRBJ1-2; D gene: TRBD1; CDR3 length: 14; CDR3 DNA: TGTGCCAGCAGCGTAGCTGGGACAGGGTATGGCTACACCTTC; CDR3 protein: CASSVAGTGYGYTF
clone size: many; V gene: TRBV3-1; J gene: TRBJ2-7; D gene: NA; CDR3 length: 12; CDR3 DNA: TGTGCCAGCAGCCAAGTTGGATCCGAGCAGTACTTC; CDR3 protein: CASSQVGSEQYF
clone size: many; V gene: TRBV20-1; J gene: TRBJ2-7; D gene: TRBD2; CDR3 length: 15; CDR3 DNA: TGCAGTGCTAGGACAGCGGGAGGGGACTCCTACGAGCAGTACTTC; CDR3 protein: CSARTAGGDSYEQYF
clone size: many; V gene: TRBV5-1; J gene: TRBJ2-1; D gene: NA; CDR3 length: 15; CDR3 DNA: TGCGCCAGCAGCCCGGGACCGAGCTACAACAATGAGCAGTTCTTC; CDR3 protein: CASSPGPSYNNEQFF
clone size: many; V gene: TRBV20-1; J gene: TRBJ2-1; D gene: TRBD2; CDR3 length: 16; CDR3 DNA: TGCAGTGCTAGTGATTTGGCGACTAGCCTCGCCGATGAGCAGTTCTTC; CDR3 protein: CSASDLATSLADEQFF
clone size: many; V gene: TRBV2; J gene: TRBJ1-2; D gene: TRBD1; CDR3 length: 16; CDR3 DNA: TGTGCCAGCAACCAGGAGCCAGGGGGGTTGGGCTATGGCTACACCTTC; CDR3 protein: CASNQEPGGLGYGYTF
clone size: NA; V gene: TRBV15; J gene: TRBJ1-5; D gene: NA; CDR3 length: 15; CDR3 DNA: TGTGCCACCAGTGATAGAGGGCCCTCGACCAGGCCCCAGCATTTT; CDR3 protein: CATSDRGPSTRPQHF
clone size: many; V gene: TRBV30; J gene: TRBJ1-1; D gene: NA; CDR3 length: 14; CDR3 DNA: TGTGCCTGGAGGAAACAGGCTTCGAACACTGAAGCTTTCTTT; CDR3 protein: CAWRKQASNTEAFF
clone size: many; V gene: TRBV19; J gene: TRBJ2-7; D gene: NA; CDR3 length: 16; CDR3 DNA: TGTGCCAGTAGTCCACTCGGGCGGAGGAGCTCCTACGAGCAGTACTTC; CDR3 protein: CASSPLGRRSSYEQYF
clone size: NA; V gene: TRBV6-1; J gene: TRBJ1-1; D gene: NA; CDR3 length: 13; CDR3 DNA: TGTGCCAGCAGCCGCGTTTGGAACACTGAAGCTTTCTTT; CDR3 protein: CASSRVWNTEAFF
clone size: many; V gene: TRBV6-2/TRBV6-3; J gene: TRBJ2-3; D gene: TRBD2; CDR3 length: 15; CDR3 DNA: TGTGCCAGCACCTACCTAGCGGGAAGCACAGATACGCAGTATTTT; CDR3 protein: CASTYLAGSTDTQYF
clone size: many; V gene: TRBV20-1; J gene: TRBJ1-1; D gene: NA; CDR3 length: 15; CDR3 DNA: TGCAGTGCTAGGGGGGACGGCAGAATGAACACTGAAGCTTTCTTT; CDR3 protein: CSARGDGRMNTEAFF
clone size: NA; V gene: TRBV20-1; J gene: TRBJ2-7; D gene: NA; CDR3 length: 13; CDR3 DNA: TGCAGTTCTAGAAACCGCCTGGTTTACGAGCAGTACTTC; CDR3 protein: CSSRNRLVYEQYF
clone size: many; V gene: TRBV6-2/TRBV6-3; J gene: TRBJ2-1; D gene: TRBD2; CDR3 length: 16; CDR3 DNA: TGTGCCAGCAGTGGCCTAGCGGGAGTATCCTACAATGAGCAGTTCTTC; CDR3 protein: CASSGLAGVSYNEQFF